The 10 T cell receptor beta chains below all came from one sample that was sequenced in a study of shared clonotypes between healthy human individuals. The assay was immunoSEQ multiplex PCR, and TCRdb's table has in-frame clones only and misses some. This table holds approximately 480,000 clones, about 79% found once. Sequencing was carried out using PBMCs. The receptors were gathered from a middle-aged woman in good health. Some clones in this sample may be carry-over from other donors' samples.

The chain carries TRBV28 and TRBJ1-2; D not resolved. The CDR3 covers 13 residues. Germline values: CDR1 MDHEN, CDR2 SYDVKM. Between the trimmed V and J ends, which lost 2 bases and 4 bases, there was a span of 8 bases. The CDR3 DNA is TGTGCCAGCAGTTTACAGGTTGGCTATGGCTACACCTTC. This translates into CASSLQVGYGYTF.

This chain links TRBV5-1 with TRBJ1-1; D is ambiguous. V lost 0 bases, J lost 0 bases, and 9 bases lay in between. CDR3 length: 15 residues. CDR1 is SGHRS and CDR2 is YFSETQ in the germline V gene. The CDR3 region has the DNA TGCGCCAGCAGCTTGGCGGCGGTCCTGAACACTGAAGCTTTCTTT. Its translation: CASSLAAVLNTEAFF.

The chain uses TRBV6-4 and TRBJ2-3; 9 nucleotides align to TRBD2. The length of the CDR3 is 15 residues. Losses at the gene ends were 4 bases for V and 4 bases for J; bases not matched to a gene: 6. The germline V gene encodes CDR1 MRHNA and CDR2 SNTAGT. CDR3 in amino acids: CASSGDSGSADTQYF. As DNA, the CDR3 is TGTGCCAGCAGTGGAGATAGCGGGAGTGCAGATACGCAGTATTTT.

This clone was detected a few times. This chain links TRBV30 with TRBJ2-3; a possible D gene is TRBD2 (7 bases). The CDR3 is made up of 15 amino acids. Germline loops: CDR1 GTSNPN, CDR2 SVGIG (reference sequence). The V gene lost 8 bases and the J gene lost 0 bases, with 18 bases spanning the gap. CDR3 nucleotides: TGTGCCCTGACAGGACTAGTTACTAGCACAGATACGCAGTATTTT. Translated, it gives CALTGLVTSTDTQYF.

The rearrangement uses TRBV5-1 and TRBJ2-7; D uncertain. The germline V and J ends were trimmed by 3 bases and 1 base, with 5 bases remaining between them. The CDR3 covers 12 residues. Germline V gene data show CDR1 as SGHRS and CDR2 as YFSETQ. The DNA for the CDR3 is TGCGCCAGCAGCTACGGTTCCTACGAGCAGTACTTC. This codes for CASSYGSYEQYF.

This rearrangement joins TRBV6-5 to TRBJ2-1; a weak D match, TRBD1 (5 bases). The length of the CDR3 is 14 residues. V gave up 0 bases and J gave up 4 bases, with 7 bases separating them. Germline CDR1 and CDR2: MNHEY and SVGAGI. The CDR3 region is CASSYSKGYNEQFF. The CDR3 region has the DNA TGTGCCAGCAGTTACTCGAAGGGGTACAATGAGCAGTTCTTC.

As for this clone: This CDR3 is also generated by other DNA sequences in the sample. This sequence joins TRBV28 and TRBJ2-5; no firm D call. CDR3 length: 13 residues. Germline assignment: CDR1 MDHEN and CDR2 SYDVKM. V gave up 2 bases and J gave up 4 bases, with 8 bases separating them. CDR3 sequence: CASSLPPGETQYF. As DNA, the CDR3 is TGTGCCAGCAGTTTACCCCCCGGAGAGACCCAGTACTTC.

The CDR3 sequence: CASSLAENTGELFF. Here the CDR3 DNA reads TGTGCCAGCAGTCTAGCGGAGAACACCGGGGAGCTGTTTTTT. This chain uses TRBV6-4 with TRBJ2-2; 7 nucleotides align to TRBD2. The CDR3 has 14 residues. CDR1 and CDR2 from the germline V gene are MRHNA and SNTAGT. The ends lost 5 bases at V and 1 base at J; junction bases unmatched: 1.

The chain couples TRBV29-1 to TRBJ2-7, with 10 bases that match TRBD1. CDR3 length: 14 residues. The V and J ends lost 4 bases and 4 bases, in that order; junction bases with no gene match: 7. The germline V gene has CDR1 SQVTM and CDR2 ANQGSEA. The CDR3 spells CSVAYTGQGYEQYF. CDR3 sequence (DNA): TGCAGCGTTGCCTACACGGGACAGGGGTACGAGCAGTACTTC.

The V call is TRBV19, the J call TRBJ2-4, with 12 bases identical to TRBD2. J was trimmed by 0 bases and V by 6 bases; bases with no gene match: 3. CDR3 size: 16 residues. Germline V gene sequence: CDR1 LNHDA, CDR2 SQIVND (reference sequence). The CDR3 nucleotides read TGTGCCAGTAGCATGACTAGCGGGAGAGCCAAAAACATTCAGTACTTC. Protein product: CASSMTSGRAKNIQYF.